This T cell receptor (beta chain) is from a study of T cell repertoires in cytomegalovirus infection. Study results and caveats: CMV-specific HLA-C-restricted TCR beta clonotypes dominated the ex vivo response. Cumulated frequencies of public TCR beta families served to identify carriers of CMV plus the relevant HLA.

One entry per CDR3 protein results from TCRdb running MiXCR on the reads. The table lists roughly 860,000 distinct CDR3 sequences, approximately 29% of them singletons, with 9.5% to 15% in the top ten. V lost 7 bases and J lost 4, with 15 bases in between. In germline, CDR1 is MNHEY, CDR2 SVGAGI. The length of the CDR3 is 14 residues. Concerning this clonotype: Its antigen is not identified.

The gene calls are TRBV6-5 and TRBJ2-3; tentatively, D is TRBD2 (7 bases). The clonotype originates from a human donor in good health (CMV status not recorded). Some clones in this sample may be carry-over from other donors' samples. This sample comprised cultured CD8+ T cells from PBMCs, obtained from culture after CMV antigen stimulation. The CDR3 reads CASNLRGGADTQYF. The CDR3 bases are TGTGCCAGCAATTTGAGGGGGGGCGCAGATACGCAGTATTTT.